The rows below give T cell receptor beta chains drawn from one sample of a study of T-cell reconstitution after alpha-beta-depleted transplantation in children. TCRdb processed the PCR reads anew with MiXCR; each CDR3 protein has one entry. The table records fewer than 400,000 distinct CDR3 sequences, roughly 22% of them present only once. Sequenced here: PBMCs from the stem cell graft donor, sampled from the stem cell graft. These receptors came from a human donor who donated a stem cell graft to a child with acute myeloid leukemia. The CDR3 runs from the conserved cysteine through the conserved F or W. D genes are given only for firm matches. Clone size is not always given. Where it is, it says once, few, many or a class for expanded clones.

NA	TRBV4-3	TRBD2	TRBJ2-7	CASSQDPSGKVTYEQYF	TGCGCCAGCAGCCAAGATCCTAGCGGGAAGGTGACCTACGAGCAGTACTTC
NA	TRBV6-1	NA	TRBJ2-5	CASSVGGHQETQYF	TGTGCCAGCAGTGTAGGCGGTCACCAAGAGACCCAGTACTTC
NA	TRBV28	NA	TRBJ2-2	CASRDSNTGELFF	TGTGCCAGCAGGGATTCGAACACCGGGGAGCTGTTTTTT
many	TRBV10-3	NA	TRBJ2-7	CAISELPYEQYF	TGTGCCATCAGTGAGCTCCCCTACGAGCAGTACTTC
NA	TRBV11-3	TRBD1	TRBJ2-3	CASSLRTGSGHADTQYF	TGTGCCAGCAGCTTACGGACAGGTTCCGGTCACGCAGATACGCAGTATTTT
NA	TRBV19	TRBD2	TRBJ2-7	CASSVTSGSTTEQYF	TGTGCCAGTAGTGTCACTAGCGGGAGTACCACCGAGCAGTACTTC
few	TRBV20-1	NA	TRBJ2-3	CSARGGGPNTDTQYF	TGCAGTGCTAGAGGAGGGGGACCAAACACAGATACGCAGTATTTT
few	TRBV20-1	TRBD2	TRBJ2-1	CSAREGLAGEQFF	TGCAGTGCTAGAGAGGGACTAGCCGGTGAGCAGTTCTTC
few	TRBV20-1	TRBD2	TRBJ2-7	CSARGLAGVGEQYF	TGCAGTGCTAGAGGCCTAGCGGGAGTAGGCGAGCAGTACTTC
few	TRBV24-1	TRBD1	TRBJ2-5	CATSDFVRGRETQYF	TGTGCCACCAGTGATTTCGTCAGGGGGCGGGAGACCCAGTACTTC
NA	TRBV19	TRBD1	TRBJ1-1	CASRTDRDRGDTEAFF	TGTGCCAGTAGGACCGACCGGGACAGGGGTGACACTGAAGCTTTCTTT
NA	TRBV12-3/TRBV12-4	TRBD2	TRBJ2-7	CASRPTSGSHSYEQYF	TGTGCCAGCAGGCCGACTAGCGGGAGCCACTCCTACGAGCAGTACTTC
NA	TRBV7-9	NA	TRBJ2-3	CASSFQGADTQYF	TGTGCCAGCAGCTTTCAGGGTGCAGATACGCAGTATTTT
NA	TRBV10-3	TRBD2	TRBJ2-1	CAISEVRLAGGPSYNEQFF	TGTGCCATCAGTGAGGTGCGGCTAGCGGGAGGGCCGTCCTACAATGAGCAGTTCTTC
few	TRBV29-1	TRBD2	TRBJ2-1	CSVGRMLAGELQDEQFF	TGCAGCGTTGGTAGAATGCTAGCGGGAGAGTTACAGGATGAGCAGTTCTTC
few	TRBV11-1	TRBD2	TRBJ2-1	CASSLVVVTSGSYNEQFF	TGTGCCAGCAGCTTAGTGGTGGTAACTAGCGGGTCCTACAATGAGCAGTTCTTC
few	TRBV12-3/TRBV12-4	NA	TRBJ2-3	CASRTISTDTQYF	TGTGCCAGCAGAACCATTAGCACAGATACGCAGTATTTT
few	TRBV20-1	TRBD1	TRBJ1-2	CSAREEFVRGDHNYGYTF	TGCAGTGCTAGAGAAGAATTTGTCAGGGGGGACCATAACTATGGCTACACCTTC
NA	TRBV20-1	NA	TRBJ2-3	CSARRDTRTDTQYF	TGCAGTGCTCGAAGGGACACCCGCACAGATACGCAGTATTTT